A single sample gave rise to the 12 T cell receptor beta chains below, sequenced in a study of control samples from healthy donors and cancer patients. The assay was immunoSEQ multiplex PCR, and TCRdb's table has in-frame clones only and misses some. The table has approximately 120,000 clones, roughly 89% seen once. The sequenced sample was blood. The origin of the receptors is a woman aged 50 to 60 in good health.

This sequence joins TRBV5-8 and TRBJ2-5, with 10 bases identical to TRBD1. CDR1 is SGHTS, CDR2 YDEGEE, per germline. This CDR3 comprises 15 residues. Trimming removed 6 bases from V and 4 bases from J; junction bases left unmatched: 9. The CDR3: CASTPGQGTGETQYF. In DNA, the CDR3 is TGTGCCAGCACCCCGGGACAGGGGACGGGAGAGACCCAGTACTTC.

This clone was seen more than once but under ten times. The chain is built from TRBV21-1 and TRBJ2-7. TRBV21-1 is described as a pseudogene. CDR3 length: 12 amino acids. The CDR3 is CASRHVHRGGYV. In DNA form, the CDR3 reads TGTGCCAGCAGGCACGTTCATCGGGGCGGGTACGTC.

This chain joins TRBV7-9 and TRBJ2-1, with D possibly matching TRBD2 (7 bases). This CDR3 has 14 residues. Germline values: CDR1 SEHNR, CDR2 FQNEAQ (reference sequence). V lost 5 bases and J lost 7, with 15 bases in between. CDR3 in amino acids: CASSRDRRGNEQFF. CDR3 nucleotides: TGTGCCAGCAGCCGAGACAGGCGGGGGAATGAGCAGTTCTTC.

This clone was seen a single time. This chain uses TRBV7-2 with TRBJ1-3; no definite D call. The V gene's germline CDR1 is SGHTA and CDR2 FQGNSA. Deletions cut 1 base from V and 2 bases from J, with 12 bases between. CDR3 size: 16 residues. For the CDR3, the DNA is TGTGCCAGCAGCTTAGGGGGTTCCGTTACTGGAAACACCATATATTTT. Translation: CASSLGGSVTGNTIYF.

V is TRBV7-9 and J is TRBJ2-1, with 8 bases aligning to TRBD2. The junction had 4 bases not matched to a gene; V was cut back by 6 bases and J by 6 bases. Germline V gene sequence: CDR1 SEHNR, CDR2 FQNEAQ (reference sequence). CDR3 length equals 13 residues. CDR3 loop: CASRTGGVNEQFF. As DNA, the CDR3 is TGTGCCAGCAGAACCGGGGGGGTCAATGAGCAGTTCTTC.

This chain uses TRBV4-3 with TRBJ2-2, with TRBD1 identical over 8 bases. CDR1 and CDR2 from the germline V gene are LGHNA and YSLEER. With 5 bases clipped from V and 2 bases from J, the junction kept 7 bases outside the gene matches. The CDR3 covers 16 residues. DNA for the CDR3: TGCGCCAGCAGCTTACGGACAGGGAGTAACACCGGGGAGCTGTTTTTT. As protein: CASSLRTGSNTGELFF.

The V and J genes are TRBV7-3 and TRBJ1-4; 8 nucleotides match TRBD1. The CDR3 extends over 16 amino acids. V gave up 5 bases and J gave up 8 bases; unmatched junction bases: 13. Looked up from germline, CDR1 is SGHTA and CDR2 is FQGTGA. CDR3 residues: CASSQAGGTGREKLFF. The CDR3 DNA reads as TGTGCCAGCAGCCAAGCCGGAGGGACAGGACGAGAAAAACTGTTTTTT.

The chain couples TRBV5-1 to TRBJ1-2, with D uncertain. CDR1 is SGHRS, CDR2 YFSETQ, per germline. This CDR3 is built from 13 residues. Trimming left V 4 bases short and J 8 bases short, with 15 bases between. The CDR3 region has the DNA TGCGCCAGCAGCCTCGACGGTCCCTACGGCTACACCTTC. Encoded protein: CASSLDGPYGYTF.

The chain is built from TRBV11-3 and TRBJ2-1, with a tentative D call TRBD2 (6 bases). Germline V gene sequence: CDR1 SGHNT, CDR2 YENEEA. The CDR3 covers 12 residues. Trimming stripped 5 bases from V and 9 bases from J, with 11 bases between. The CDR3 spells CASSPGTPEQFF. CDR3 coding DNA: TGTGCCAGCAGCCCCGGGACTCCTGAGCAGTTCTTC.

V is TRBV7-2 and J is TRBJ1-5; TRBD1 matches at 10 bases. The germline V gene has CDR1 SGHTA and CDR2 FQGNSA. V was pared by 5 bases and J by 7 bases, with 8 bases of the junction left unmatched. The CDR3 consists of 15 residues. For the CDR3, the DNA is TGTGCCAGCAGCCCTAGACAGGGGGCTAGCCAGCCCCAGCATTTT. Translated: CASSPRQGASQPQHF.

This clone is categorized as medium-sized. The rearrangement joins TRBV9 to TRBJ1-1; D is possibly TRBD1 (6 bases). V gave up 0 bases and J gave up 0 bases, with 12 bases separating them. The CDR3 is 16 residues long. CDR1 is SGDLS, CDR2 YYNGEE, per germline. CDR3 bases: TGTGCCAGCAGCGTAGAACCCGGGGACATGAACACTGAAGCTTTCTTT. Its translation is CASSVEPGDMNTEAFF.

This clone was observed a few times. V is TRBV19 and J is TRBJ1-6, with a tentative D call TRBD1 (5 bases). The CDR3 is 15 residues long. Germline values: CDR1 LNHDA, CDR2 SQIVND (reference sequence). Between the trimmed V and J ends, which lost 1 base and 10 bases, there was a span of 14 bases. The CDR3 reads CASSIGGVVESPLHF. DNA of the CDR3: TGTGCCAGTAGTATAGGAGGGGTTGTGGAATCACCCCTCCACTTT.